The clone carrying this TCR beta chain was observed a few times. Its target is unknown. This sample is part of a study of CD8 T cells in ankylosing spondylitis. TCRdb re-called the 5' RACE reads with MiXCR, one entry per CDR3 protein. In the table there are 650,000 to 800,000 distinct CDR3 sequences, around 17% of which are singletons. General observations from the study: Apparently characteristic of ankylosing spondylitis blood was a TCR beta motif (eight highly homologous variants).

V lost 0 bases and J 1 base, leaving 10 bases between the germline ends. Germline CDR1 is MGHRA and CDR2 is YSYEKL. The CDR3 covers 15 residues. The specimen was blood, either unsorted or a sorted T cell fraction (not recorded which). The clonotype was recovered from a male donor with ankylosing spondylitis. The V and J genes are TRBV4-1 and TRBJ2-7, with D maybe TRBD1 (6 bases). The CDR3 is CASSQDPDRSYEQYF. DNA for the CDR3: TGCGCCAGCAGCCAAGATCCGGACAGATCCTACGAGCAGTACTTC.